Sequencing of this T cell receptor (beta chain) was carried out in a study of blood T cell repertoires in COVID-19. Whole-study context: Acute and convalescent COVID-19 samples came from the United States, Italy and Spain. From T cells, B-cell-depleted T cells, or PBMCs came the material, which was cDNA or gDNA.

V shed 3 bases and J 6 bases; nucleotides not matched to a gene: 18. The CDR3 contains 18 residues. In the study's own analysis: Amplification from reference gene primers served as the basis for estimated nucleated cell counts. The method was immunoSEQ multiplex PCR; TCRdb's version includes in-frame clones alone and lacks a portion of them. D and trimming come from the DNA, and the V and J calls and clone size come from that table. The repertoire has roughly 120,000 clones, 82% of them found once; the top ten carry 16%. The specimen sequenced was peripheral blood. The origin of this receptor is an older woman with acute or convalescent COVID-19. V gene TRBV23-1 combines with J gene TRBJ1-2, with 8 bases aligning to TRBD1. TRBV23-1 is classed as an ORF, of uncertain function. DNA for the CDR3: TGCGCCAGCAGTCACTCAACAGGGGGTGGGGGTGAGGACGATGGCTACACCTTC. Translating gives CASSHSTGGGGEDDGYTF.